The 10 T cell receptor beta chains below come from one sample, sequenced in a study of PD-L1 blockade in urothelial cancer. TCRdb keeps only in-frame clones here, not all; method: immunoSEQ multiplex PCR. This repertoire shows about 130,000 clones, about 84% found once; its top ten account for 2.4%. Time point: peripheral blood 6 weeks after treatment start. Source: PBMCs, taken around atezolizumab (anti-PD-L1) treatment. The receptors stem from a man between 45 and 60 years old with urothelial cancer.

The chain combines TRBV5-1 with TRBJ2-3; possible D gene TRBD2, 6 bases. Germline V gives CDR1 SGHRS, CDR2 YFSETQ. Trimming took 2 bases from V and 0 from J, leaving 10 bases between them. The CDR3 spans 15 residues. CDR3 DNA: TGCGCCAGCAGCTTCGGGGGAACTAGCACAGATACGCAGTATTTT. Protein: CASSFGGTSTDTQYF.

The chain employs TRBV19 and TRBJ2-7; D uncertain. Germline V gives CDR1 LNHDA, CDR2 SQIVND (reference sequence). CDR3 size: 13 residues. V shed 2 bases and J shed 5 bases, with 10 bases lying between them. The DNA of the CDR3 is TGTGCCAGTAGTATAACCGTAGATCACGAGCAGTACTTC. The encoded protein is CASSITVDHEQYF.

Many counts were recorded for this clone. V is TRBV7-9 and J is TRBJ1-2; D perhaps matches TRBD1 (6 bases). V dropped 0 bases and J dropped 1 base, with 9 bases sitting between them. This CDR3 has 15 residues. Germline V gene data show CDR1 as SEHNR and CDR2 as FQNEAQ (reference sequence). CDR3 in amino acids: CASSLAGHLNYGYTF. The CDR3 nucleotides are TGTGCCAGCAGCTTAGCGGGACACCTTAACTATGGCTACACCTTC.

The chain couples TRBV6-7 to TRBJ2-7; TRBD2 aligns across 14 bases. TRBV6-7 falls under the ORF class, with uncertain function. This CDR3 has 18 residues. The V segment lost 2 bases and the J segment 0 bases; nucleotides outside the gene matches: 6. The CDR3 here is CASSYPSTSGGASYEQYF. In DNA, the CDR3 is TGTGCCAGCAGTTACCCATCGACTAGCGGGGGGGCCTCCTACGAGCAGTACTTC.

This clone was seen just once. The chain joins TRBV28 to TRBJ2-3; 9 positions match TRBD2. The V gene end was trimmed by 5 bases and the J gene end by 2 bases; junction bases not matched to a gene: 11. This CDR3 region has 17 residues. CDR1 is MDHEN, CDR2 SYDVKM, per germline. DNA for the CDR3: TGTGCCAGCAGTATAAATACCAGCGGGAGGCTCACAGATACGCAGTATTTT. Translation gives CASSINTSGRLTDTQYF.

This chain uses TRBV6-1 with TRBJ2-1; D possibly corresponds to TRBD1 (5 bases). Trimming shortened V by 0 bases and J by 4 bases, and 7 bases separated the two germline ends. There are 14 residues in the CDR3. Germline loops: CDR1 MNHNS, CDR2 SASEGT. The CDR3 DNA is TGTGCCAGCAGTGAAGCTCCAGGGTACAATGAGCAGTTCTTC. Encoded protein: CASSEAPGYNEQFF.

This clone was counted only a few times. This sequence joins TRBV5-6 and TRBJ1-6; 8 nucleotides agree with TRBD1. The CDR3 runs 14 residues. The junction had 4 bases not matched to a gene; V was cut back by 0 bases and J by 11 bases. Germline CDR1 SGHDT, CDR2 YYEEEE. CDR3 loop: CASSLGQGIAPLHF. In DNA form, the CDR3 reads TGTGCCAGCAGCTTGGGACAGGGGATAGCACCCCTCCACTTT.

This rearrangement joins TRBV6-5 to TRBJ2-1; TRBD2 agrees at 8 bases. Per the germline V gene, CDR1 is MNHEY and CDR2 is SVGAGI. CDR3 length: 16 amino acids. V lost 0 bases and J lost 4; bases outside the gene matches: 5. The CDR3 DNA follows: TGTGCCAGCAGTTACTCGGAGGCGGGGGGATACAATGAGCAGTTCTTC. Residues: CASSYSEAGGYNEQFF.

The rearrangement joins TRBV19 to TRBJ2-6, with 10 bases fitting TRBD1. With 6 bases clipped from V and 4 bases from J, the junction kept 9 bases outside the gene matches. Germline V lookup: CDR1 LNHDA, CDR2 SQIVND (reference sequence). The CDR3 sequence is 17 residues long. CDR3 sequence reads: CASRNRTGGTGANVLTF. The CDR3 DNA sequence: TGTGCCAGTAGGAACAGGACAGGGGGTACCGGGGCCAACGTCCTGACTTTC.

Many counts were recorded for this clone. The rearrangement uses TRBV10-2 and TRBJ2-7; 9 bases line up with TRBD2. V was pared by 5 bases and J by 6 bases, with 8 bases of the junction left unmatched. The CDR3 has 14 residues. Germline CDR1 WSHSY, CDR2 SAAADI. The CDR3: CASSFSGSQGEQYF. The CDR3 coding sequence is TGCGCCAGCAGTTTTAGCGGGAGTCAGGGCGAGCAGTACTTC.